This T cell receptor (beta chain) was captured in a study of shared clonotypes between healthy human individuals. It was at deep level that the assay was run. Replicate sorted-subset PCRs were loaded with around 0.2 ug DNA, roughly 33,000 T cell genomes. Only in-frame clones appear in the TCRdb table, and some are missing; sequencing was by immunoSEQ multiplex PCR. Of 850,000 to 1,200,000 clones listed, 65% to 80% are singletons. The V gene's germline CDR1 is SGHAT and CDR2 FQNNGV. This CDR3 has 15 residues. The V and J ends lost 0 bases and 2 bases respectively, with 8 bases between them. Researchers partitioned CD4+ cells into CD45RA+ naive and CD45RA-negative memory subsets.

The receptor was derived from a man in his late teens or twenties in good health. Sequencing was carried out using memory CD4+ T cells sorted from blood. Subset meaning: CD45RA-negative fraction. The chain has TRBV11-2 and TRBJ2-1; no firm D call. The DNA for the CDR3 is TGTGCCAGCAGCTTAGACGGATCGACCTACAATGAGCAGTTCTTC. It codes for CASSLDGSTYNEQFF.